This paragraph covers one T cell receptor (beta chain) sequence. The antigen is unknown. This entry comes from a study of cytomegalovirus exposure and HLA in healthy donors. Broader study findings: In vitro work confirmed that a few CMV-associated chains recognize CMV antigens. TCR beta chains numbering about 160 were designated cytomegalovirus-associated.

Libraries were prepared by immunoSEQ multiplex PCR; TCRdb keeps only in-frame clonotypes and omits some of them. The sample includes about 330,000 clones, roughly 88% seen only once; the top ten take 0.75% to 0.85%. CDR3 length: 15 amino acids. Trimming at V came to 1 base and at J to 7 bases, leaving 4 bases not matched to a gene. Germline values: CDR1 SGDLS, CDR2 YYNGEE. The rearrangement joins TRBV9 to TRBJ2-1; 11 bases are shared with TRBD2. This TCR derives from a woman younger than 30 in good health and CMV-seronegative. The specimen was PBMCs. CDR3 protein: CASSVLAGGHNEQFF. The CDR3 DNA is TGTGCCAGCAGCGTACTAGCGGGAGGCCATAATGAGCAGTTCTTC.